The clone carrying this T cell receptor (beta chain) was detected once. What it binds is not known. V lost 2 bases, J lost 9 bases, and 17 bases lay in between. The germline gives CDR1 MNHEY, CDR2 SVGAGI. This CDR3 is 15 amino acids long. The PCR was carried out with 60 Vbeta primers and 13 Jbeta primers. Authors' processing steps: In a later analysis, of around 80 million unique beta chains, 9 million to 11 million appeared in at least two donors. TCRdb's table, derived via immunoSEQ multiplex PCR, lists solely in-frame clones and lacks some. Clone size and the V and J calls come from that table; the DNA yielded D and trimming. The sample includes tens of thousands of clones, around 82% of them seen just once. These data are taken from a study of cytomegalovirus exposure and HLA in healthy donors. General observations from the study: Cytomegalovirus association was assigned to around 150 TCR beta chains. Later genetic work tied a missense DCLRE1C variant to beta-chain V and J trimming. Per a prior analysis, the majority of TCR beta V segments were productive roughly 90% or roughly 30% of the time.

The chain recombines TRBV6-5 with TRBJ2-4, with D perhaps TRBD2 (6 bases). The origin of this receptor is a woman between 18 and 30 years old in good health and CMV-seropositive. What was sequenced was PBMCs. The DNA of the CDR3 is TGTGCCAGCAGTTACATAACTAGCTTGGGGGTCATTCAGTACTTC. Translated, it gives CASSYITSLGVIQYF.